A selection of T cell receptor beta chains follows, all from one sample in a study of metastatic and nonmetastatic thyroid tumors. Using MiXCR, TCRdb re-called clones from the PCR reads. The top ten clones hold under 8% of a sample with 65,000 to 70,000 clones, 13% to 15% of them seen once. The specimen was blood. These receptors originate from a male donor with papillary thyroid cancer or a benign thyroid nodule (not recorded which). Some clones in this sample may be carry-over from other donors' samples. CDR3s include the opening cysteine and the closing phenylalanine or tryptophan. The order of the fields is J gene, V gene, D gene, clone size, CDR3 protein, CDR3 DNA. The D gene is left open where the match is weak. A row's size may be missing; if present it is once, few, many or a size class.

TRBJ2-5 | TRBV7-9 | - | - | CASGEGIRGTKYF | TGTGCCAGCGGTGAGGGGATAAGGGGGACCAAGTACTTC
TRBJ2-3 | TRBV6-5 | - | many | CASSYSPSTGTDTQYF | TGTGCCAGCAGTTACTCACCATCGACAGGCACAGATACGCAGTATTTT
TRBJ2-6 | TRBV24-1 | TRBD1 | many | CATSDPTGSGANVLTF | TGTGCCACCAGTGACCCGACAGGGTCTGGGGCCAACGTCCTGACTTTC
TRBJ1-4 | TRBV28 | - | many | CASKTGGANEKLFF | TGTGCCAGCAAGACCGGGGGGGCTAATGAAAAACTGTTTTTT
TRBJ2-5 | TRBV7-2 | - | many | CASSLEGTFQETQYF | TGTGCCAGCAGCTTAGAGGGGACGTTCCAAGAGACCCAGTACTTC
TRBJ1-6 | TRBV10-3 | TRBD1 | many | CAISDDRQGLLSPLHF | TGTGCCATCAGTGACGATCGACAGGGCTTGTTATCACCCCTCCACTTT
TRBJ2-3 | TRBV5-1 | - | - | CASSLGAGRDTQYF | TGCGCCAGCAGCTTGGGGGCGGGACGAGATACGCAGTATTTT
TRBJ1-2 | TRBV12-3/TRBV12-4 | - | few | CASIPSPGDGYTF | TGTGCCAGCATCCCCAGTCCGGGTGATGGCTACACCTTC
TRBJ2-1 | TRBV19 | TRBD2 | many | CACQSGTSTNEQFF | TGTGCCTGCCAATCCGGGACTAGCACAAATGAGCAGTTCTTC
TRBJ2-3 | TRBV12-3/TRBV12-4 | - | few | CASSLDSTYRHTQYF | TGTGCCAGCAGTTTAGATAGCACCTACCGTCATACGCAGTATTTT
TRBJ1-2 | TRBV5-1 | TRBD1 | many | CASSQMGQAGYGYTF | TGCGCCAGCAGCCAGATGGGACAGGCGGGCTATGGCTACACCTTC
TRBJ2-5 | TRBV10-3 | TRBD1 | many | CAIRPGTGVSREVQETQYF | TGTGCCATCAGGCCCGGGACAGGGGTTTCGCGGGAGGTACAAGAGACCCAGTACTTC
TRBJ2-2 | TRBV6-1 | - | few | CASLVARDTGELFF | TGTGCCAGCTTAGTAGCGCGAGACACCGGGGAGCTGTTTTTT
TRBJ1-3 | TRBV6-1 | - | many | CASRHRGGGGNTIYF | TGTGCCAGCAGACACCGGGGCGGAGGGGGAAACACCATATATTTT
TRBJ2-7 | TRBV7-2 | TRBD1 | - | CASSLDSGTGYEQYF | TGTGCCAGCAGCTTAGACTCCGGGACAGGGTATGAGCAGTACTTC
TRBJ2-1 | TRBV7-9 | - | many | CAGGWANEQFF | TGTGCCGGGGGGTGGGCCAATGAGCAGTTCTTC
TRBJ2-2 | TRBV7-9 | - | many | CASSYSPVITGELFF | TGTGCCAGCAGCTACTCCCCCGTCATCACCGGGGAGCTGTTTTTT
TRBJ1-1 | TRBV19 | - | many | CATSDRLKNTEAFF | TGTGCCACGTCGGACCGCCTTAAGAACACTGAAGCTTTCTTT
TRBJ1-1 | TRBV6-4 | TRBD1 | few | CASGQGNTEAFF | TGTGCCAGCGGACAGGGGAACACTGAAGCTTTCTTT
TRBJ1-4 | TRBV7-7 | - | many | CASSRGKNEKLFF | TGTGCTAGCAGCCGCGGGAAAAATGAAAAACTGTTTTTT